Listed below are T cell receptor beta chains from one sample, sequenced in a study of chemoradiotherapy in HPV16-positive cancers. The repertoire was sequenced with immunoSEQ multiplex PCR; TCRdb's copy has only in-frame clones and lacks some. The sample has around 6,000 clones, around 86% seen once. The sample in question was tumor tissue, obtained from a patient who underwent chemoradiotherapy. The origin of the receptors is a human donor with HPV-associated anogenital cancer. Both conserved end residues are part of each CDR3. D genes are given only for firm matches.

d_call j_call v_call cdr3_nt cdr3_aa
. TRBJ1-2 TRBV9 TGTGCCAGCAGCAGGTTTGACAGCTCTAACTATGGCTACACCTTC CASSRFDSSNYGYTF
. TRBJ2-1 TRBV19 TGTGCCAGTATGTCCCTCAATATCAATGAGCAGTTCTTC CASMSLNINEQFF
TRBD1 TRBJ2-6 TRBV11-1 TGTGCCAGCACCCGGACAGGAGCAACTGGGGCCAACGTCCTGACTTTC CASTRTGATGANVLTF
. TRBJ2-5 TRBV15 TGTGCCACCAGCAGAGAGGGGGCAGAGCAAGAGACCCAGTACTTC CATSREGAEQETQYF
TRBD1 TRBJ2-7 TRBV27 TGTGCCAGCAGTTTAGCCGGGACAGGGACCTACGAGCAGTACTTC CASSLAGTGTYEQYF
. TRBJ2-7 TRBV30 TGTGCCTGGAGTGTGACGGGCCACTACTACGAGCAGTACTTC CAWSVTGHYYEQYF
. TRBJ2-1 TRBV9 TGTGCCAGCAGCCGCGAGATCATGTATGAGCAGTTCTTC CASSREIMYEQFF
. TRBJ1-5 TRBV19 TGTGCCAGTAGTACCTCGTTCGTAGGGATCCAGCCCCAGCATTTT CASSTSFVGIQPQHF
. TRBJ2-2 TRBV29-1 TGCAGCGTTGATGGCGGGTTCACCGGGGAGCTGTTTTTT CSVDGGFTGELFF
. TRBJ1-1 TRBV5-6 TGTGCCAGCAGCTTGTCGATCCAGAACATGAACACTGAAGCTTTCTTT CASSLSIQNMNTEAFF
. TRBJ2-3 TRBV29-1 TGCAGCGTTGAAGCGGGAGAGGGCACAGATACGCAGTATTTT CSVEAGEGTDTQYF
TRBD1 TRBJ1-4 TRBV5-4 TGTGCCAGCAGCTTGGATCAGGGGGGAGAAAAACTGTTTTTT CASSLDQGGEKLFF
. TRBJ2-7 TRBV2 TGTGCCAGCATTGTACAGGGCCCCTCCTACGAGCAGTACTTC CASIVQGPSYEQYF
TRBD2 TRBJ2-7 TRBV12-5 TGTGCTAGTGGTTTCTTACTAGCGGGAGCCCTCGAGCAGTACTTC CASGFLLAGALEQYF
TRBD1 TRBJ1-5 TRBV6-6 TGTGCCAGCAGCCTATGGACAGGGGGTGACCAGCCCCAGCATTTT CASSLWTGGDQPQHF
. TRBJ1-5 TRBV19 TGTGCCAGTAGTATAATGGAGAGGCCCCAGCATTTT CASSIMERPQHF
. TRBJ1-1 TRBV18 TGTGCCAGCTCACACGCCGATCTGAACACTGAAGCTTTCTTT CASSHADLNTEAFF
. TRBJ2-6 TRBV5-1 TGCGCCAGCAATGAGGTTGGGGCCAACGTCCTGACTTTC CASNEVGANVLTF
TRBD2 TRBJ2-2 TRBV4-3 TGCGCCAGCAGCCTGGGCAGCGGGAGAGGCACCGGGGAGCTGTTTTTT CASSLGSGRGTGELFF
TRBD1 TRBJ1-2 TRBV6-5 TGTGCCAGCAGTTACGGTACAGGGGCAAACTATGGCTACACCTTC CASSYGTGANYGYTF
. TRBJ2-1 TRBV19 TGTGCCAGTAGTATCCCCTCGGGATCGTACAATGAGCAGTTCTTC CASSIPSGSYNEQFF
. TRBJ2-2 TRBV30 TGTGCCTGGAGTGTACAGGGTGACCGGGAGCTGTTTTTT CAWSVQGDRELFF
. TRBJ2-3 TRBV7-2 TGTGCCAGCAGCTTAGATACCAGGACCACAGATACGCAGTATTTT CASSLDTRTTDTQYF
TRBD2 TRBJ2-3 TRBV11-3 TGTGCCAGCAGCCAGAGGACTAGCGGGACAGACACAGATACGCAGTATTTT CASSQRTSGTDTDTQYF
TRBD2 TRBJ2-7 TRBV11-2 TGTGCCAGCAGCTTATTTGGACTAGCGGGAGACGAGCAGTACTTC CASSLFGLAGDEQYF
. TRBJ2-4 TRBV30 TGTGCCTGGAGTGTGGATACGAATATCAAAAACATTCAGTACTTC CAWSVDTNIKNIQYF
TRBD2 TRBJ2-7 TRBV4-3 TGCGCCAGCAGCCCCTATGGGGGGGTTGGCGAGCAGTACTTC CASSPYGGVGEQYF
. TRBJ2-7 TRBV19 TGTGCCAGTAGTACCCTGTTTCCGGGGGAGCAGTACTTC CASSTLFPGEQYF
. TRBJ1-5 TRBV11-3 TGTGCCAGCAGCTTATTATGGCAGCCCCAGCATTTT CASSLLWQPQHF
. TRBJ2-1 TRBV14 TGTGCCAGCAGCCAAGCAATCCAGGGGGGCAATGAGCAGTTCTTC CASSQAIQGGNEQFF
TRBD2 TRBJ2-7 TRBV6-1 TGTGCCACCGCCCGGCGGGAGGGATACGAGCAGTACTTC CATARREGYEQYF
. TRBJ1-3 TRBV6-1 TGTGCCAGCAGCCCAGGGAGCTCTGGAAACACCATATATTTT CASSPGSSGNTIYF
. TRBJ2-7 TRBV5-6 TGTGCCAGCAGCAGTTACGATGTGGGGGGAGGGGGCTCCTACGAGCAGTACTTC CASSSYDVGGGGSYEQYF
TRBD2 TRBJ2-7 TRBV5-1 TGCGCCAGCAGCTCGGATTCACTAGCGGACCGTTACGAGCAGTACTTC CASSSDSLADRYEQYF
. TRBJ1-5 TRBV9 TGTGCCAGCAGCGTAGCGGGTCAGGAAGAGCAGCCCCAGCATTTT CASSVAGQEEQPQHF
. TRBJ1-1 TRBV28 TGTGCCAGCAGTTCAGTACTCACTGAAGCTTTCTTT CASSSVLTEAFF